The T cell receptor beta chain under discussion was sequenced for a study of T cells after yellow fever vaccination. Study context: Libraries from low-cell-number fractions were prepared with the SMART-Seq v4 Ultra Low Input RNA kit. General observations from the study: Within FACS-sorted repertoires, abundant clonotypes contaminating from the bulk population could be present. Secondary responses were weaker yet peaked faster, day 5 versus 15.

This CDR3 region has 15 residues. V was pared by 3 bases and J by 6 bases, with 15 bases between. CDR1 and CDR2 from the germline V gene are MNHEY and SVGAGI. This clonotype was counted many times. Its target is not known. TCRdb re-analysed the 5' RACE reads in MiXCR, keeping a single row per CDR3 protein. The repertoire includes about 220,000 distinct CDR3 sequences, less than 3.5% of them detected once, and roughly 3.2% sits in the top ten. Here the sequenced sample was CD4+ T cells sorted from PBMCs, taken 10 days after the yellow fever booster vaccination. This chain connects TRBV6-5 to TRBJ2-1; D is perhaps TRBD2 (5 bases). This TCR was sampled from a young man who received the YFV17D yellow fever vaccine. The CDR3 loop is CASSYRRAGSNEQFF. The CDR3 DNA is TGTGCCAGCAGTTATCGGCGGGCCGGTAGCAATGAGCAGTTCTTC.